The 6 T cell receptor beta chains reported below all come from one sample, sequenced in a study of vaccination and CD4 T cells after COVID-19. Cultured CD4+ T cell DNA underwent sequencing with the Oncomine TCR Beta short-read assay. In TCRdb, the PCR reads were re-called with MiXCR into one record per CDR3 protein. The data show fewer than 7,500 distinct CDR3 sequences, roughly two fifths seen once. Stated treatment: approximately 9-day PBMC culture with coronavirus spike peptide pools or control peptides (ViraFEST assay). It was before the COVID-19 pandemic (2011-2018) that the unexposed donor's CD4+ T cells were collected. For these TCRs, the target antigens are not known. The source material was CD4+ T cells from blood, cultured in vitro. Every receptor here comes from a human donor in good health.

The V call is TRBV6-2 or TRBV6-3, the J call TRBJ2-7; D not certain. V was clipped by 2 bases and J by 3 bases, with 2 bases between them. Germline V lookup: CDR1 MNHEY, CDR2 SVGEGT. The CDR3 contains 11 residues. The DNA for the CDR3 is TGTGCCAGCAGTTACCGCTACGAGCAGTACTTC. Translated: CASSYRYEQYF.

The rearrangement uses TRBV11-2 and TRBJ2-7, with 11 bases fitting TRBD2. The CDR3 contains 13 residues. The germline gives CDR1 SGHAT, CDR2 FQNNGV. V shed 5 bases and J 9 bases; nucleotides not matched to a gene: 6. CDR3 sequence: CASSQTSGAGQYF. In DNA form, the CDR3 reads TGTGCCAGCAGCCAGACTAGCGGGGCAGGGCAGTACTTC. The full variable domain, rest sourced from reference TRBV11-2 and TRBJ2-7, is EAGVAQSPRYKIIEKRQSVAFWCNPISGHATLYWYQQILGQGPKLLIQFQNNGVVDDSQLPKDRFSAERLKGVDSTLKIQPAKLEDSAVYLCASSQTSGAGQYFGPGTRLTVT.

The V gene is TRBV7-2, the J gene TRBJ2-7; D gene uncertain. The ends were cut back, 1 base at V and 0 bases at J, with 7 bases in the middle. Germline V gives CDR1 SGHTA, CDR2 FQGNSA. The CDR3 contains 14 residues. This CDR3 reads CASSLEPSSYEQYF. The CDR3 coding sequence is TGTGCCAGCAGCTTAGAGCCTAGCTCCTACGAGCAGTACTTC.

V and J are TRBV19 and TRBJ1-6; TRBD1 matches 7 bases. CDR3 length: 14 residues. Germline V lookup: CDR1 LNHDA, CDR2 SQIVND (reference sequence). V lost 4 bases to trimming and J lost 9 bases; unmatched junction nucleotides: 6. CDR3 protein: CASSTTGTASPLHF. CDR3 DNA: TGTGCCAGTAGTACCACCGGGACAGCTTCACCCCTCCACTTT. Full variable domain (outside the CDR3, taken from reference TRBV19 and TRBJ1-6): DGGITQSPKYLFRKEGQNVTLSCEQNLNHDAMYWYRQDPGQGLRLIYYSQIVNDFQKGDIAEGYSVSREKKESFPLTVTSAQKNPTAFYLCASSTTGTASPLHFGNGTRLTVT.

The V and J genes are TRBV14 and TRBJ1-2, with D hard to call. The length of the CDR3 is 16 residues. Trimming shortened V by 5 bases and J by 0 bases, and 16 bases separated the two germline ends. Per germline, CDR1 SGHDN and CDR2 FVKESK. CDR3 nucleotides: TGTGCCAGCAGCGAACTCGGGGTTCAGGCTAACTATGGCTACACCTTC. Translation gives CASSELGVQANYGYTF.

V is TRBV5-1 and J is TRBJ2-7, with a weak D call TRBD1 (5 bases). The V and J ends lost 4 bases and 2 bases respectively, with 13 bases between them. Germline V lookup: CDR1 SGHRS, CDR2 YFSETQ. The CDR3 is 14 amino acids. This CDR3 reads CASSPTATAYEQYF. The CDR3 DNA follows: TGCGCCAGCAGCCCAACGGCGACAGCCTACGAGCAGTACTTC. Supplemented by reference TRBV5-1 and TRBJ2-7, the full variable domain reads KAGVTQTPRYLIKTRGQQVTLSCSPISGHRSVSWYQQTPGQGLQFLFEYFSETQRNKGNFPGRFSGRQFSNSRSEMNVSTLELGDSALYLCASSPTATAYEQYFGPGTRLTVT.